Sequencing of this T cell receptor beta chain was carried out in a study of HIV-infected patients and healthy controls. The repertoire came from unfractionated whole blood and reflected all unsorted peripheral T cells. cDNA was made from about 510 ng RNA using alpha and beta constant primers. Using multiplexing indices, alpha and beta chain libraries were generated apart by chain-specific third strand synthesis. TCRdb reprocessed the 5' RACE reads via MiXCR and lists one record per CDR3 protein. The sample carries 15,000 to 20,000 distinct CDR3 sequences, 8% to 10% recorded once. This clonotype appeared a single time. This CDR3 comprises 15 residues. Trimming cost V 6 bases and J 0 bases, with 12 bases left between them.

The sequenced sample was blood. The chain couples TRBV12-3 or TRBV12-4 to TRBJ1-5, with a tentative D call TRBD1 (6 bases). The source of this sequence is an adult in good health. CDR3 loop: CASRLGQISNQPQHF. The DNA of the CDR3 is TGTGCCAGCAGACTCGGACAGATTAGCAATCAGCCCCAGCATTTT.